One sample yielded the 30 T cell receptor beta chains listed below, sequenced in a study of T-cell reconstitution after alpha-beta-depleted transplantation in children. The TCRbeta library incorporated unique molecular identifiers. TCRdb processed the PCR reads anew with MiXCR; each CDR3 protein has one entry. The profile covers some 390,000 distinct CDR3 sequences, with roughly 20% appearing a single time and over 3.5% taken by the ten largest. Specimen: PBMCs from the stem cell graft donor, collected from the stem cell graft. Source of these receptors: a human donor who donated a stem cell graft to a child with acute myeloid leukemia.

The rearrangement joins TRBV9 to TRBJ1-6; 7 bases agree with TRBD1. The germline V gene encodes CDR1 SGDLS and CDR2 YYNGEE. This CDR3 region has 14 residues. The V gene end was trimmed by 0 bases and the J gene end by 11 bases; junction bases not matched to a gene: 5. The CDR3 protein is CASSVGQGGTPLHF. CDR3 bases: TGTGCCAGCAGCGTAGGACAGGGTGGGACACCCCTCCACTTT. The full variable domain, completed using reference TRBV9 and TRBJ1-6, is DSGVTQTPKHLITATGQRVTLRCSPRSGDLSVYWYQQSLDQGLQFLIQYYNGEERAKGNILERFSAQQFPDLHSELNLSSLELGDSALYFCASSVGQGGTPLHFGNGTRLTVT.

This clonotype was recorded at least ten times. The chain recombines TRBV29-1 with TRBJ2-1; TRBD2 matches at 8 bases. The CDR3 consists of 15 residues. V shed 7 bases and J 6 bases; nucleotides not matched to a gene: 14. In germline, CDR1 is SQVTM, CDR2 ANQGSEA. CDR3 region: CSALTRAGDSNEQFF. CDR3 nucleotide sequence: TGCAGCGCCCTAACTAGAGCGGGAGATAGCAATGAGCAGTTCTTC.

This clonotype was seen at least ten times. The chain has TRBV25-1 and TRBJ2-7; TRBD2 matches at 9 bases. Germline lookup yields CDR1 MGHDK and CDR2 SYGVNS. The CDR3 has 16 residues. Trimming took 3 bases from V and 3 from J; bases not matched to a gene: 9. The CDR3 DNA reads TGTGCCAGCAGTGAGTCCCAGGTTAGCGGGAGCTACGAGCAGTACTTC. Translating gives CASSESQVSGSYEQYF.

This clonotype was seen a few times. This chain connects TRBV11-3 to TRBJ2-2, with 7 bases matching TRBD2. In germline, CDR1 is SGHNT, CDR2 YENEEA. The V and J ends lost 7 bases and 7 bases, in that order; junction bases with no gene match: 12. The length of the CDR3 is 15 residues. The CDR3 DNA sequence: TGTGCCAGCAAGGCGGGAGACCTCGACGACGGGGAGCTGTTTTTT. Its translation is CASKAGDLDDGELFF.

This clonotype was found a few times. The V call is TRBV7-3, the J call TRBJ2-1; perhaps TRBD2 as D (6 bases). In germline, CDR1 is SGHTA, CDR2 FQGTGA. The V gene lost 3 bases and the J gene lost 2 bases, with 11 bases spanning the gap. The CDR3 is made up of 15 amino acids. The CDR3: CASSLDGSPYNEQFF. The DNA of the CDR3 is TGTGCCAGCAGCTTGGACGGGAGTCCCTACAATGAGCAGTTCTTC.

This clonotype came up a few times. The chain combines TRBV7-9 with TRBJ1-4; D gene uncertain. This CDR3 comprises 14 residues. Germline V CDR1 and CDR2: SEHNR, FQNEAQ (reference sequence). Trimming took off 5 bases at V and 2 bases at J, with 9 bases between the two ends. The CDR3 is CASSRSGTNEKLFF. The CDR3 DNA sequence: TGTGCCAGCAGCCGCTCCGGGACTAATGAAAAACTGTTTTTT.

V gene TRBV5-5 combines with J gene TRBJ2-7, with TRBD1 matching 10 bases. This CDR3 comprises 16 residues. V lost 4 bases and J lost 4; bases outside the gene matches: 11. Germline values: CDR1 SGHKS, CDR2 YYEKEE (reference sequence). The CDR3 DNA reads TGTGCCAGCAGCGGGGGCCGGGACAGGGGTCCATACGAGCAGTACTTC. Amino acids: CASSGGRDRGPYEQYF.

V gene TRBV29-1 combines with J gene TRBJ2-4, with a weak D call TRBD2 (6 bases). In germline, CDR1 is SQVTM, CDR2 ANQGSEA. The germline V and J ends were trimmed by 3 bases and 6 bases, with 6 bases remaining between them. This CDR3 comprises 11 residues. CDR3 region: CSVDGGNIQYF. In DNA form, the CDR3 reads TGCAGCGTTGACGGGGGAAACATTCAGTACTTC.

V gene TRBV20-1 combines with J gene TRBJ2-3; 8 bases fit TRBD2. Unmatched junction bases numbered 17, after V lost 4 bases and J lost 5 bases. CDR3 length: 17 amino acids. Germline lookup yields CDR1 DFQATT and CDR2 SNEGSKA (reference sequence). The CDR3 nucleotides read TGCAGTGCTATGGAACCTACGCCGGGGGGGGTGGGAGATACGCAGTATTTT. Translated, it gives CSAMEPTPGGVGDTQYF.

This clonotype was seen many times. The chain links TRBV15 to TRBJ1-1; D remains unclear. CDR3 length: 14 amino acids. CDR1 LNHNV and CDR2 YYDKDF come from the germline V gene (reference sequence). V was trimmed by 8 bases and J by 1 base, leaving 14 bases between them. CDR3 amino acids: CATLKGRGNTEAFF. The CDR3 DNA sequence: TGTGCCACCTTAAAGGGCCGCGGGAACACTGAAGCTTTCTTT.

V is TRBV27 and J is TRBJ2-7, with D possibly TRBD2 on 5 matching bases. The CDR3 runs 13 residues. Trimming cost V 5 bases and J 2 bases, with 10 bases left between them. Germline lookup yields CDR1 MNHEY and CDR2 SMNVEV (reference sequence). The CDR3 DNA reads TGTGCCAGCAGTATGGACTTGACCTACGAGCAGTACTTC. Protein product: CASSMDLTYEQYF.

This chain uses TRBV7-8 with TRBJ2-7; 15 bases fit TRBD2. CDR1 and CDR2 from the germline V gene are SGHVS and FQNEAQ. This CDR3 has 16 amino acids. Unmatched junction bases numbered 4, after V lost 5 bases and J lost 2 bases. DNA for the CDR3: TGTGCCAGCAGCCCGGGACTAGCGGGAGGACCCTACGAGCAGTACTTC. Translating it yields CASSPGLAGGPYEQYF.

This clonotype showed up just a few times. The rearrangement links TRBV12-3 or TRBV12-4 to TRBJ2-3; 15 bases map to TRBD2. The trim removed 8 bases at V and 3 bases at J, leaving 0 bases unmatched. The CDR3 has 14 residues. CDR3 sequence reads: CASGLAGGTDTQYF. The DNA for the CDR3 is TGTGCCAGCGGACTAGCGGGAGGGACAGATACGCAGTATTTT.

At least ten counts were recorded for this clonotype. This rearrangement joins TRBV6-5 to TRBJ2-1; the match to TRBD2 covers 14 bases. This CDR3 spans 18 amino acids. V shed 2 bases and J 5 bases; nucleotides not matched to a gene: 8. Germline CDR1 is MNHEY and CDR2 is SVGAGI. In DNA, the CDR3 is TGTGCCAGCAGTTACAGGGGGACTAGCGGGAGAATGAACAATGAGCAGTTCTTC. It is translated as CASSYRGTSGRMNNEQFF.

The CDR3: CASSDLAGDLNEQFF. CDR3 sequence (DNA): TGCGCCAGCAGTGACTTAGCGGGAGATCTCAATGAGCAGTTCTTC. The chain has TRBV10-2 and TRBJ2-1; 9 bases align to TRBD2. Germline CDR1 reads WSHSY; CDR2 reads SAAADI. J gave up 6 bases and V 3 bases, and 6 bases lay outside the gene matches. CDR3 length: 15 residues.

This clonotype was seen many times. The V and J genes are TRBV6-5 and TRBJ2-4; 7 nucleotides line up with TRBD1. Looked up from germline, CDR1 is MNHEY and CDR2 is SVGAGI. CDR3 length: 17 amino acids. The V segment lost 3 bases and the J segment 0 bases; nucleotides outside the gene matches: 8. The CDR3 DNA reads TGTGCCAGCAGTTATGAGGACAGGCAACTAGCCAAAAACATTCAGTACTTC. Amino acids: CASSYEDRQLAKNIQYF.

There are a few counts of this clonotype. The chain recombines TRBV29-1 with TRBJ2-7; 7 bases match TRBD2. CDR1 is SQVTM, CDR2 ANQGSEA, per germline. The CDR3 loop spans 12 amino acids. Trimming cost V 4 bases and J 2 bases; bases outside gene matches: 2. The CDR3 sequence: CSVAGLPYEQYF. CDR3 nucleotides: TGCAGCGTTGCGGGACTACCCTACGAGCAGTACTTC.

This clonotype was seen only a few times. The chain is built from TRBV6-5 and TRBJ2-1, with no clear D. Germline CDR1 reads MNHEY; CDR2 reads SVGAGI. This CDR3 spans 14 amino acids. Trimming removed 3 bases from V and 3 bases from J, with 9 bases in between. CDR3 residues: CASSYRSDYNEQFF. CDR3 nucleotides: TGTGCCAGCAGTTATAGGTCCGACTACAATGAGCAGTTCTTC.

This clonotype was seen many times. The rearrangement links TRBV7-2 to TRBJ2-2; D gene uncertain. CDR3 size: 15 residues. The ends were cut back, 0 bases at V and 4 bases at J, with 9 bases in the middle. Germline V gene data show CDR1 as SGHTA and CDR2 as FQGNSA. DNA for the CDR3: TGTGCCAGCAGCTTAGCGCCAGCCCTCACCGGGGAGCTGTTTTTT. This gives the protein CASSLAPALTGELFF.

This clonotype was seen only a few times. The V call is TRBV20-1, the J call TRBJ1-6; possibly TRBD1 for D (5 bases). CDR3 length: 14 residues. Germline-derived CDR1 and CDR2 are DFQATT and SNEGSKA (reference sequence). V lost 4 bases to trimming and J lost 1 base, with 8 bases between them. CDR3 nucleotide sequence: TGCAGTGCTAAGGGGATATCCTATAATTCACCCCTCCACTTT. It encodes CSAKGISYNSPLHF.

This rearrangement joins TRBV20-1 to TRBJ2-3; TRBD2 matches at 9 bases. V shed 4 bases, J shed 6 bases, and the junction held 11 bases outside the gene matches. CDR1 and CDR2 from the germline V gene are DFQATT and SNEGSKA (reference sequence). The CDR3 length is 15 residues. DNA of the CDR3: TGCAGTGCTAATCCCACTAGCGGGTCCCAGGATACGCAGTATTTT. Residues: CSANPTSGSQDTQYF.

This clonotype was seen more than once but under ten times. V usage is TRBV7-3 and J usage is TRBJ2-1, with D possibly matching TRBD1 (5 bases). The CDR3 contains 13 residues. Germline CDR1 SGHTA, CDR2 FQGTGA. Deletions cut 8 bases from V and 5 bases from J, with 13 bases between. DNA for the CDR3: TGTGCCAGCGGGGCCGCTTCTAACAATGAGCAGTTCTTC. Encoded protein: CASGAASNNEQFF.

This chain joins TRBV4-1 and TRBJ2-7; possibly TRBD2 for D (5 bases). V was trimmed by 1 base and J by 2 bases, leaving 12 bases between them. The CDR3 is made up of 15 amino acids. Germline assignment: CDR1 MGHRA and CDR2 YSYEKL. CDR3 sequence: CASSQGTLSTYEQYF. The CDR3, as DNA: TGCGCCAGCAGCCAAGGGACTCTCTCTACCTACGAGCAGTACTTC.

This clonotype was detected only a few times. This chain links TRBV28 with TRBJ2-3; D ambiguous. The CDR3 is 14 amino acids. CDR1 is MDHEN and CDR2 is SYDVKM in the germline V gene. V was cut by 2 bases and J by 7 bases, with 13 bases left in between. For the CDR3, the DNA is TGTGCCAGCAGTTTAGACTCAATACCCTATACGCAGTATTTT. It yields the protein CASSLDSIPYTQYF. The variable domain in full, completed from reference TRBV28 and TRBJ2-3, reads DVKVTQSSRYLVKRTGEKVFLECVQDMDHENMFWYRQDPGLGLRLIYFSYDVKMKEKGDIPEGYSVSREKKERFSLILESASTNQTSMYLCASSLDSIPYTQYFGPGTRLTVL.

This clonotype has only a few counts. The rearrangement uses TRBV7-8 and TRBJ1-1; no firm D call. Germline assignment: CDR1 SGHVS and CDR2 FQNEAQ. Trimming removed 4 bases from V and 9 bases from J, with 12 bases in between. The CDR3 extends over 12 amino acids. The chain's CDR3 is CASSYRQNQAFF. In DNA, the CDR3 is TGTGCCAGCAGCTATCGACAAAACCAAGCTTTCTTT.

The gene calls are TRBV6-5 and TRBJ2-3; D gene ambiguous. V was pared by 2 bases and J by 2 bases, with 8 bases between. The CDR3 extends over 14 amino acids. The germline V gene encodes CDR1 MNHEY and CDR2 SVGAGI. DNA for the CDR3: TGTGCCAGCAGTTACGGGGTACCCACAGATACGCAGTATTTT. Translation gives CASSYGVPTDTQYF.

This clonotype appeared a few times. V and J are TRBV7-2 and TRBJ2-5; no clear D. Germline assignment: CDR1 SGHTA and CDR2 FQGNSA. Trimming removed 1 base from V and 1 base from J, with 10 bases in between. CDR3 length: 15 residues. The CDR3 here is CASSLDGQPQETQYF. The CDR3 DNA reads as TGTGCCAGCAGCTTAGACGGCCAGCCCCAAGAGACCCAGTACTTC.

The genes are TRBV7-8 and TRBJ2-7; 7 bases are shared with TRBD2. The V gene's germline CDR1 is SGHVS and CDR2 FQNEAQ. This CDR3 comprises 14 residues. V gave up 5 bases and J gave up 3 bases; unmatched junction bases: 7. The CDR3 region is CASSHRTRFYEQYF. The CDR3 DNA sequence: TGTGCCAGCAGCCACAGGACTAGATTCTACGAGCAGTACTTC. The full variable domain, completed using reference TRBV7-8 and TRBJ2-7, is GAGVSQSPRYKVAKRGQDVALRCDPISGHVSLFWYQQALGQGPEFLTYFQNEAQLDKSGLPSDRFFAERPEGSVSTLKIQRTQQEDSAVYLCASSHRTRFYEQYFGPGTRLTVT.

Ten or more counts support this clonotype. The rearrangement uses TRBV4-1 and TRBJ2-5, with D unresolved. Between the trimmed V and J ends, which lost 0 bases and 4 bases, there was a span of 6 bases. This CDR3 is 13 amino acids long. Germline CDR1 reads MGHRA; CDR2 reads YSYEKL. The CDR3 loop reads CASSQDLRETQYF. Written as DNA, the CDR3 is TGCGCCAGCAGCCAAGATCTCAGAGAGACCCAGTACTTC.

This chain links TRBV12-3 or TRBV12-4 with TRBJ2-3; perhaps TRBD2 as D (5 bases). With 0 bases removed from V and 5 bases from J, the gap between germline ends came to 9 bases. The CDR3 sequence is 14 residues long. CDR3 DNA sequence: TGTGCCAGCAGTTTAGCTAGCGATCAAGATACGCAGTATTTT. Encoded protein: CASSLASDQDTQYF.